This TCR beta chain was sequenced for a study of beta chain features in type 1 diabetes. Study findings and constraints: It was among patients, rather than healthy donors, that naive, central memory and Treg TCRB repertoires appeared more similar. People with Type 1 diabetes carried modestly yet significantly shorter TCRB CDR3s in all four CD4+ subsets.

The study reverse transcribed the entire isolated RNA, so it sequenced expressed TCRB transcripts. Data came from immunoSEQ multiplex PCR; TCRdb stores just in-frame clones and leaves some out. This sample has roughly 140,000 clones; about 9.3% occur once, and the top ten carry 0.5%. As for this clone: As yet, its antigen is unknown.

Sequencing input: central memory CD4+ T cells from blood. The clonotype originates from a man younger than 45 with type 1 diabetes.

This CDR3 is CARGASGTDTQYF. In DNA, the CDR3 is TGTGCCAGAGGTGCTAGCGGCACAGATACGCAGTATTTT. This rearrangement joins TRBV2 to TRBJ2-3, with D perhaps TRBD2 (6 bases). This CDR3 region has 13 residues. The V and J ends lost 9 bases and 1 base respectively, with 11 bases between them. CDR1 is SNHLY, CDR2 FYNNEI, per germline. Complete variable domain (other parts from reference TRBV2 and TRBJ2-3): EPEVTQTPSHQVTQMGQEVILRCVPISNHLYFYWYRQILGQKVEFLVSFYNNEISEKSEIFDDQFSVERPDGSNFTLKIRSTKLEDSAMYFCARGASGTDTQYFGPGTRLTVL.